This T cell receptor beta chain stems from a study of shared clonotypes between healthy human individuals. TCRdb's table, derived via immunoSEQ multiplex PCR, lists solely in-frame clones and lacks some. The sample holds roughly 680,000 clones, around 70% seen once. Germline V gives CDR1 MRHNA, CDR2 SNTAGT. The CDR3 totals 16 residues. V gave up 6 bases and J gave up 2 bases, with 16 bases separating them. The material sequenced was memory CD4+ T cells sorted from blood. Subset described: CD45RA-negative fraction. The V gene is TRBV6-4, the J gene TRBJ2-2; possibly TRBD2 for D (7 bases). The receptor was derived from a woman in her twenties or thirties in good health. The CDR3 DNA follows: TGTGCCAGCAGCCGACGCGGGGGCCTTAACACCGGGGAGCTGTTTTTT. This encodes CASSRRGGLNTGELFF.